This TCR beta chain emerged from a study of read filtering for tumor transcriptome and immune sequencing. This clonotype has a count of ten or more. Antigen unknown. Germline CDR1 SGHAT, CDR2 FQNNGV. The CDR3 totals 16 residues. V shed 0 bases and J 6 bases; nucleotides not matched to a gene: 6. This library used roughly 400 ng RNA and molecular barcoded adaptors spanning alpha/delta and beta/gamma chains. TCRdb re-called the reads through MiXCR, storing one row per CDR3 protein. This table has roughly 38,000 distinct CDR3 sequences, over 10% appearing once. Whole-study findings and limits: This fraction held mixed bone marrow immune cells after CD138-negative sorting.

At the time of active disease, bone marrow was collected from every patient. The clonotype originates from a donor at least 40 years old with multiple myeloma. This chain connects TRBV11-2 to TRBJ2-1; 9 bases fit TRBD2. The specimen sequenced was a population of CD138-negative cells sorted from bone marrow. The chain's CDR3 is CASSLEKLAGVNEQFF. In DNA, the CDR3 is TGTGCCAGCAGCTTAGAGAAACTAGCGGGCGTCAATGAGCAGTTCTTC. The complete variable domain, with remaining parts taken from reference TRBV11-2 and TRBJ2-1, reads EAGVAQSPRYKIIEKRQSVAFWCNPISGHATLYWYQQILGQGPKLLIQFQNNGVVDDSQLPKDRFSAERLKGVDSTLKIQPAKLEDSAVYLCASSLEKLAGVNEQFFGPGTRLTVL.